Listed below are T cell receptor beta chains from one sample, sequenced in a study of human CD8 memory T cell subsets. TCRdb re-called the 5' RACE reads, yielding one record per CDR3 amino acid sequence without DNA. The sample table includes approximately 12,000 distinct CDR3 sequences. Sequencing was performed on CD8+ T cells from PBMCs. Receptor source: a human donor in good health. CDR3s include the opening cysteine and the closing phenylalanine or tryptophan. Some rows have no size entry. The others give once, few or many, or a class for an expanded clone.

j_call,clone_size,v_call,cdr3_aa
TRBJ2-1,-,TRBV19,CASSPGTFNEQFF
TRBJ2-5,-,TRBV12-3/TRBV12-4,CASTRGGGIDETQYF
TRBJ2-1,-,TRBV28,CASSSVDYLYHNEQFF
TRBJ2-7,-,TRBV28,CASSLSGTSSYEQYF
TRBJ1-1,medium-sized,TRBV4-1,CASSPREGTEAFF
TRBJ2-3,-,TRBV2,CASRRPDTDTQYF
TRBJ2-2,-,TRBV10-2,CASSVGTGSVTGELFF
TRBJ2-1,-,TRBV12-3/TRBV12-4,CASSPGLATFRLF
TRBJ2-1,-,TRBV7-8,CASSWASGEQFF
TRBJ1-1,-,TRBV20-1,CSARDHTAGYGYTEAFF
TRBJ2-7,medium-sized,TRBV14,CASSQVPQGHEQYF
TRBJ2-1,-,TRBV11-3,CASSPGGDTHNEQFF
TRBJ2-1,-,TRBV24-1,CATSGLSVEQFF
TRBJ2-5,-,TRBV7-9,CASSPPGLGFEETQYF
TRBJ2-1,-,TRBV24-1,CATSGAGSIGEQFF
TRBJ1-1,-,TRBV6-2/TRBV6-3,CASSSGRNTEAFF
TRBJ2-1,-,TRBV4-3,CASSLRSREGSGRDEQFF
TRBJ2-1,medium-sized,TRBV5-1,CASSLGVGPPNEQFF
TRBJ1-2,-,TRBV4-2,CASSHKEVEGAQGYTF
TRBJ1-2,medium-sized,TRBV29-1,CSVALDSPGYTF
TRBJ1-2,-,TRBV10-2,CASTVGPPYGYTF